The 21 T cell receptor beta chains given below trace back to one sample, sequenced in a study of blood T cell repertoires in COVID-19 (dated by TCRdb to 2018 to 2021). The library came from the immunoSEQ multiplex PCR assay. The immuneACCESS repertoire file appears here via TCRdb, limited to in-frame rearrangements. These files lack a portion of the clones; in checked studies, under half of the deficit traces to unresolved V genes, and the cause of the others is not known. For this sample there are 250,000 to 300,000 clones; about nine tenths appear just once. The ten top clones hold approximately 0.94% of the sample. The sequenced sample was peripheral blood. These receptors originate from a woman aged 40 to 50 who had recovered from COVID-19.

This chain joins TRBV19 and TRBJ1-5; a weak D match, TRBD1 (5 bases). CDR3 length: 14 amino acids. V lost 6 bases, J lost 0 bases, and 9 bases lay in between. Germline V gene lookup returns CDR1 LNHDA and CDR2 SQIVND (reference sequence). CDR3 nucleotides: TGTGCCAGTAGGGGACTAAATAGCAATCAGCCCCAGCATTTT. Protein sequence: CASRGLNSNQPQHF.

This chain uses TRBV27 with TRBJ1-2; a weak D match, TRBD1 (6 bases). This CDR3 has 15 residues. With 4 bases removed from V and 2 bases from J, the gap between germline ends came to 14 bases. Germline V lookup: CDR1 MNHEY, CDR2 SMNVEV (reference sequence). The CDR3 bases are TGTGCCAGCAGTTCGAACAGGGCAATCAACTATGGCTACACCTTC. Amino acids: CASSSNRAINYGYTF.

The V and J genes are TRBV18 and TRBJ1-5; no clear D. CDR3 size: 13 residues. Germline values: CDR1 KGHSH, CDR2 LQKENI. The V end was cut by 3 bases, the J end by 4 bases, with 7 bases between. The CDR3 is CASSPAQNQPQHF. Here the CDR3 DNA reads TGTGCCAGCTCACCTGCACAAAATCAGCCCCAGCATTTT.

The chain's CDR3 is CASSNSGTSNSPLHF. Written as DNA, the CDR3 is TGTGCCAGTAGCAACTCCGGGACATCGAATTCACCCCTCCACTTT. The chain is built from TRBV19 and TRBJ1-6; possibly TRBD1 for D (6 bases). The germline V gene encodes CDR1 LNHDA and CDR2 SQIVND (reference sequence). This CDR3 spans 15 amino acids. V lost 6 bases and J lost 7, with 16 bases in between.

The chain couples TRBV30 to TRBJ2-1; 11 bases align to TRBD2. V lost 5 bases and J lost 2; bases outside the gene matches: 2. Germline CDR1 GTSNPN, CDR2 SVGIG (reference sequence). CDR3 length equals 14 residues. As DNA, the CDR3 is TGTGCCTGGGGGACTAGCGGAACCTACAATGAGCAGTTCTTC. This translates into CAWGTSGTYNEQFF.

The chain recombines TRBV11-2 with TRBJ2-1; the match to TRBD2 covers 10 bases. CDR3 length equals 13 residues. In germline, CDR1 is SGHAT, CDR2 FQNNGV. The ends lost 10 bases at V and 5 bases at J; junction bases unmatched: 5. This CDR3 reads CATSSGSHNEQFF. The CDR3 region has the DNA TGTGCCACCTCTAGCGGGAGCCACAATGAGCAGTTCTTC.

The J gene is TRBJ2-2, the V gene TRBV6-5, with D perhaps matching TRBD1 (5 bases). Between the trimmed V and J ends, which lost 4 bases and 6 bases, there was a span of 6 bases. Germline assignment: CDR1 MNHEY and CDR2 SVGAGI. The CDR3 consists of 12 residues. DNA of the CDR3: TGTGCCAGCAGTTCAGGGTCCGGGGAGCTGTTTTTT. Its protein is CASSSGSGELFF.

The rearrangement links TRBV5-8 to TRBJ2-5; weak D call: TRBD2 (5 bases). Trimming removed 0 bases at V and 4 bases at J, with 22 bases between. Per germline, CDR1 SGHTS and CDR2 YDEGEE. This CDR3 is built from 18 residues. The CDR3 bases are TGTGCCAGCAGCTTGGGTCCGCCACGGGGTCTGACGGGAGAGACCCAGTACTTC. As protein: CASSLGPPRGLTGETQYF.

This sequence joins TRBV3-1 (or the pseudogene TRBV3-2) and TRBJ1-2; D call uncertain. The germline V and J ends were trimmed by 0 bases and 5 bases, with 7 bases remaining between them. The CDR3 consists of 13 residues. Germline V gene sequence: CDR1 LGHDT, CDR2 YNNKEL (reference sequence). The CDR3 region is CASSQEQAYGYTF. DNA for the CDR3: TGTGCCAGCAGCCAAGAGCAGGCTTATGGCTACACCTTC.

CDR3 region: CASSIGQVYGYTF. CDR3 nucleotide sequence: TGTGCCAGTAGTATTGGCCAAGTCTATGGCTACACCTTC. This chain joins TRBV19 and TRBJ1-2; D is unresolved. Germline CDR1 is LNHDA and CDR2 is SQIVND (reference sequence). The CDR3 is made up of 13 amino acids. V shed 3 bases and J shed 4 bases, with 9 bases lying between them.

CDR3 coding DNA: TGTGCCAGCAGCGGAGGGACTCCCCGCACAGATACGCAGTATTTT. This gives the protein CASSGGTPRTDTQYF. The chain uses TRBV9 and TRBJ2-3; D may be TRBD2 (6 bases). Deletions cut 3 bases from V and 1 base from J, with 12 bases between. This CDR3 contains 15 residues. Germline V CDR1 and CDR2: SGDLS, YYNGEE.

The V call is TRBV12-3 or TRBV12-4, the J call TRBJ2-5; the D is unclear. CDR3 length: 13 residues. Trimming cost V 6 bases and J 5 bases, with 13 bases left between them. Here the CDR3 DNA reads TGTGCCAGCAGGCCTAGTGAGGTTGAGACCCAGTACTTC. Its protein is CASRPSEVETQYF.

This rearrangement joins TRBV19 to TRBJ2-7; TRBD2 is a possible D gene (5 bases). Germline-derived CDR1 and CDR2 are LNHDA and SQIVND (reference sequence). The CDR3 spans 14 residues. V was shortened by 5 bases and J by 2 bases, with 13 bases between the two germline ends. The CDR3 DNA reads TGTGCCAGTAGTGACTTAGCGACTCCCTACGAGCAGTACTTC. It specifies CASSDLATPYEQYF.

J is TRBJ2-1 and V is TRBV24-1, with TRBD2 as a possible D gene (7 bases). V lost 4 bases and J 14 bases, leaving 17 bases between the germline ends. The CDR3 totals 13 residues. Germline CDR1 and CDR2: KGHDR and SFDVKD. CDR3 in amino acids: CATSDYSLGGEFF. In nucleotides, the CDR3 is TGTGCCACCAGTGACTACAGCCTAGGGGGGGAGTTCTTC.

This clone was found once. The gene calls are TRBV2 and TRBJ2-3; D perhaps matches TRBD1 (5 bases). V lost 3 bases and J lost 4, with 11 bases in between. The CDR3 loop spans 14 amino acids. Per germline, CDR1 SNHLY and CDR2 FYNNEI. The CDR3 sequence is CASSDARAPDTQYF. DNA for the CDR3: TGTGCCAGCAGTGACGCCAGGGCCCCAGATACGCAGTATTTT.

The chain has TRBV19 and TRBJ2-7; 7 bases match TRBD2. Germline loops: CDR1 LNHDA, CDR2 SQIVND (reference sequence). The CDR3 runs to 11 residues. Trimming took 5 bases from V and 5 from J; bases not matched to a gene: 0. The CDR3 DNA is TGTGCCAGTAGTCGGGGGGACGAGCAGTACTTC. Amino acids: CASSRGDEQYF.

The V gene is TRBV5-5, the J gene TRBJ1-6, with D maybe TRBD1 (5 bases). Trimming took off 5 bases at V and 7 bases at J, with 13 bases between the two ends. There are 14 residues in the CDR3. Per the germline V gene, CDR1 is SGHKS and CDR2 is YYEKEE (reference sequence). Here the CDR3 DNA reads TGTGCCAGCAGACCAGGGTACGAAAATTCACCCCTCCACTTT. Protein sequence: CASRPGYENSPLHF.

The chain couples TRBV11-2 to TRBJ2-7; D may be TRBD2 (5 bases). Germline CDR1 SGHAT, CDR2 FQNNGV. V shed 5 bases and J shed 0 bases, with 8 bases lying between them. The CDR3 runs 13 residues. The chain's CDR3 is CASSRGNSYEQYF. CDR3 coding DNA: TGTGCCAGCAGCCGGGGTAACTCCTACGAGCAGTACTTC.

This clone was detected only once. CDR3 loop: CASSQDIQGEQYF. Written as DNA, the CDR3 is TGTGCCAGCAGCCAAGATATCCAGGGCGAGCAGTACTTC. This sequence joins TRBV4-2 and TRBJ2-7; weak D call: TRBD1 (5 bases). The CDR3 runs to 13 residues. CDR1 is LGHNA, CDR2 YNFKEQ, per germline. V was pared by 0 bases and J by 6 bases, with 9 bases between.

This chain connects TRBV11-3 to TRBJ1-2; 7 bases line up with TRBD1. This CDR3 contains 12 residues. Germline V lookup: CDR1 SGHNT, CDR2 YENEEA. Losses at the gene ends were 7 bases for V and 4 bases for J; bases not matched to a gene: 3. The CDR3, as DNA: TGTGCCAGCAACGACAGGGCCTATGGCTACACCTTC. As protein: CASNDRAYGYTF.

The chain couples TRBV19 to TRBJ1-4; D gene ambiguous. Germline CDR1 reads LNHDA; CDR2 reads SQIVND (reference sequence). Trimming cost V 6 bases and J 0 bases, with 11 bases left between them. The CDR3 extends over 15 amino acids. For the CDR3, the DNA is TGTGCCAGTAGCCACCCCACAGCAACTAATGAAAAACTGTTTTTT. Its translation is CASSHPTATNEKLFF.